This T cell receptor (beta chain) was sequenced during a study of kidney transplant recipient with SARS-CoV-2 infection. One entry per CDR3 protein results from TCRdb running MiXCR on the reads. This sample has about 250,000 distinct CDR3 sequences; 25% to 30% occur once, and the top ten carry under 7.5%. This clonotype was counted at least ten times. The CDR3 has 15 residues. V shed 0 bases, J shed 6 bases, and the junction held 1 base outside the gene matches. In germline, CDR1 is SGHDT, CDR2 YYEEEE. The V and J genes are TRBV5-6 and TRBJ1-4, with 11 positions matching TRBD1. This TCR was sampled from a male patient between 25 and 39 years old who had COVID-19 and was a kidney transplant recipient. Some T cells may arise from the graft donor. The starting material was a blood sample, obtained at baseline and between days 110 and 120 from a kidney transplant recipient. The CDR3 DNA reads as TGTGCCAGCAGCTTGGGGACAGGGGGCTATGAAAAACTGTTTTTT. Translated: CASSLGTGGYEKLFF. The whole variable domain, remainder taken from reference TRBV5-6 and TRBJ1-4, is DAGVTQSPTHLIKTRGQQVTLRCSPKSGHDTVSWYQQALGQGPQFIFQYYEEEERQRGNFPDRFSGHQFPNYSSELNVNALLLGDSALYLCASSLGTGGYEKLFFGSGTQLSVL.